The rows below give T cell receptor beta chains drawn from one sample of a study of PD-1 blockade in classical Hodgkin lymphoma. The table came from immunoSEQ multiplex PCR; TCRdb's copy has only in-frame clones and leaves some out. The sample carries tens of thousands of clones, about nine tenths recorded once. The material sequenced was peripheral blood mononuclear cells (PBMCs), taken before the fourth cycle of nivolumab. Receptors originate from a human donor with classical Hodgkin lymphoma. Both conserved end residues are part of each CDR3. Fields, in order: clone size, J gene, V gene, D gene, CDR3 protein, CDR3 DNA. D genes are given only for firm matches. Clone size appears in some rows only: once, few, many, or a class for an expanded clone.

. | TRBJ2-7 | TRBV6-4 | . | CASSDGRGYEQYF | TGTGCCAGCAGTGACGGCAGGGGCTACGAGCAGTACTTC
. | TRBJ1-5 | TRBV7-9 | TRBD1 | CASSLGAGGNGNQPQHF | TGTGCCAGCAGCTTAGGGGCAGGGGGAAATGGCAATCAGCCCCAGCATTTT
. | TRBJ1-4 | TRBV25-1 | . | CASSENRVGEKLFF | TGTGCCAGCAGCGAGAACAGGGTTGGAGAAAAACTGTTTTTT
. | TRBJ2-7 | TRBV2 | . | CASSWAGSYEQYF | TGTGCCAGCAGCTGGGCGGGATCCTACGAGCAGTACTTC
. | TRBJ1-1 | TRBV2 | . | CAAANERNVGAFF | TGTGCCGCAGCGAATGAGCGGAACGTGGGGGCTTTCTTT
. | TRBJ2-1 | TRBV14 | . | CASSRQGFSNEQFF | TGTGCCAGCAGCCGGCAGGGCTTTAGCAATGAGCAGTTCTTC
. | TRBJ2-5 | TRBV27 | . | CASSLGPRMTQYF | TGTGCCAGCTCTCTAGGCCCCCGGATGACCCAGTACTTC
. | TRBJ2-5 | TRBV29-1 | . | CSVPETQYF | TGCAGCGTTCCCGAGACCCAGTACTTC
large | TRBJ2-1 | TRBV7-6 | . | CASSLVFGYNEQFF | TGTGCCAGCAGCTTAGTATTTGGCTACAATGAGCAGTTCTTC
. | TRBJ2-7 | TRBV7-9 | . | CASSWGDSYEQYF | TGTGCCAGCAGCTGGGGGGACTCCTACGAGCAGTACTTC
. | TRBJ1-2 | TRBV9 | . | CASSAQPDSLYGYTF | TGTGCCAGCAGCGCACAACCCGACAGCCTCTATGGCTACACCTTC
. | TRBJ1-4 | TRBV2 | . | CASRAGVGEKLFF | TGTGCCAGCAGGGCAGGGGTGGGTGAAAAACTGTTTTTT
. | TRBJ1-6 | TRBV4-1 | . | CASSQEAVLHF | TGCGCCAGCAGCCAAGAGGCCGTCCTCCACTTT
once | TRBJ1-2 | TRBV29-1 | TRBD1 | CSAPVGTDYGYTF | TGCAGCGCACCTGTTGGGACAGACTATGGCTACACCTTC
. | TRBJ2-6 | TRBV2 | . | CASSVNTRDNGSGANVLTF | TGTGCCAGCAGTGTCAATACCAGGGATAACGGCTCTGGGGCCAACGTCCTGACTTTC
. | TRBJ2-7 | TRBV19 | TRBD1 | CASSAVGQGAIVPYEQYF | TGTGCCAGTAGTGCCGTAGGACAGGGGGCAATAGTTCCCTACGAGCAGTACTTC
once | TRBJ2-5 | TRBV19 | . | CASRDGGGETQYF | TGTGCCAGTAGGGACGGGGGTGGAGAGACCCAGTACTTC
. | TRBJ2-3 | TRBV11-2 | TRBD2 | CASSLELGLDAQYF | TGTGCCAGCAGCTTAGAGCTAGGACTAGATGCGCAGTATTTT
few | TRBJ1-1 | TRBV11-1 | . | CASSSSPNTEAFF | TGTGCCAGCAGCTCGTCCCCGAACACTGAAGCTTTCTTT
. | TRBJ1-1 | TRBV6-5 | . | CASSYAGGKVNTEAFF | TGTGCCAGCAGTTACGCGGGGGGCAAAGTGAACACTGAAGCTTTCTTT
. | TRBJ1-3 | TRBV30 | . | CASGGGNSGNTIYF | TGTGCCTCCGGGGGGGGGAACTCTGGAAACACCATATATTTT
medium-sized | TRBJ2-7 | TRBV11-2 | TRBD2 | CASSSGWTSGSYEQYF | TGTGCCAGCAGTTCGGGATGGACTAGCGGTTCCTACGAGCAGTACTTC
. | TRBJ2-3 | TRBV27 | . | CASSPFVPLTDTQYF | TGTGCCAGCAGCCCCTTTGTACCCCTCACAGATACGCAGTATTTT
. | TRBJ2-7 | TRBV7-2 | . | CASSFGSGPYEQYF | TGTGCCAGCAGCTTCGGTTCAGGCCCTTACGAGCAGTACTTC
. | TRBJ1-3 | TRBV30 | . | CAWSVPGELGNTIYF | TGTGCCTGGAGTGTACCTGGGGAATTGGGAAACACCATATATTTT
. | TRBJ2-7 | TRBV19 | TRBD1 | CASTPGTGGYEQYF | TGTGCCAGTACCCCGGGGACAGGGGGCTACGAGCAGTACTTC
. | TRBJ2-1 | TRBV10-3 | TRBD1 | CAVTRGRDNEQFF | TGTGCCGTTACCAGGGGGCGCGACAATGAGCAGTTCTTC
. | TRBJ2-1 | TRBV6-6 | . | CASSYVGTSSYNEQFF | TGTGCCAGCAGTTACGTTGGGACATCCTCCTACAATGAGCAGTTCTTC
. | TRBJ2-7 | TRBV11-2 | . | CASSDREAFREQYF | TGTGCCAGCAGCGATCGAGAGGCATTCCGCGAGCAGTACTTC
. | TRBJ1-5 | TRBV4-1 | . | CASSQDLRTASVNQPQHF | TGCGCCAGCAGCCAAGATCTTAGAACGGCCTCCGTCAATCAGCCCCAGCATTTT
. | TRBJ1-2 | TRBV19 | . | CASSPGDTLNYGYTF | TGTGCCAGTAGTCCGGGGGACACCCTGAACTATGGCTACACCTTC
. | TRBJ2-7 | TRBV6-6 | . | CASAYAQARGYEQYF | TGTGCCAGCGCCTACGCTCAGGCCAGGGGCTACGAGCAGTACTTC
. | TRBJ2-3 | TRBV5-1 | . | CASSLDSPGADTQYF | TGCGCCAGCAGCTTGGATTCTCCGGGGGCAGATACGCAGTATTTT
. | TRBJ1-2 | TRBV7-2 | . | CASSRDRSGGYTF | TGTGCCAGCAGCAGAGACAGATCAGGGGGCTACACCTTC
. | TRBJ1-6 | TRBV30 | . | CAWADTAFSPLHF | TGTGCCTGGGCTGACACGGCATTTTCACCCCTCCACTTT
. | TRBJ2-7 | TRBV19 | . | CASSVARFRDAEQYF | TGTGCCAGTAGTGTCGCAAGATTCCGGGACGCCGAGCAGTACTTC
. | TRBJ2-3 | TRBV12-5 | . | CASGLVLSGTFSSTDTQYF | TGTGCTAGTGGTTTGGTACTTTCAGGGACATTCAGTAGCACAGATACGCAGTATTTT
. | TRBJ1-6 | TRBV7-9 | TRBD1 | CASSAITGGNSPLHF | TGTGCCAGCAGCGCCATCACAGGGGGAAATTCACCCCTCCACTTT
. | TRBJ2-7 | TRBV27 | TRBD2 | CASSSLAGGYYEQYF | TGTGCCAGCAGTTCCCTAGCGGGGGGGTACTACGAGCAGTACTTC